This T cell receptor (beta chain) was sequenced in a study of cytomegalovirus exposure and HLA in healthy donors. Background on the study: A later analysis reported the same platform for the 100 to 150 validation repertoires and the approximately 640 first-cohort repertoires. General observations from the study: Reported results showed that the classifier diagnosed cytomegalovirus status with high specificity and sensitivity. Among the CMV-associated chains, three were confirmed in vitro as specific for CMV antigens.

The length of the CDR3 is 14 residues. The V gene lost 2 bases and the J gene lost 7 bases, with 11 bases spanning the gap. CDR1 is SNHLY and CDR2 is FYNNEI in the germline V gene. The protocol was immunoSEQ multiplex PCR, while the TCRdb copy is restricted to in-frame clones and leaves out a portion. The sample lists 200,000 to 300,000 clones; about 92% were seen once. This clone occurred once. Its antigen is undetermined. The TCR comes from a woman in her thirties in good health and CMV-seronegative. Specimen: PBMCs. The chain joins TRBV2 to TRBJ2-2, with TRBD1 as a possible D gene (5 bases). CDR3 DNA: TGTGCCAGCAGTGAATGGGCAGGGCGCGGGGAGCTGTTTTTT. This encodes CASSEWAGRGELFF.